Shown below are 2 T cell receptor beta chains from a single sample sequenced in a study of tumor and adjacent non-tumor tissue in lung cancer. The library came from three nested PCR rounds adapted from ARM-PCR protocols. TCRdb redid the calling of the multiplex PCR reads with MiXCR, one entry per CDR3 protein. The sample records about 67,000 distinct CDR3 sequences, 75% to 85% being singletons. This sample's RNA came from whole unsorted tissue. This non-tumor lung sample came from over 3 cm beyond the tumor edge. Material: distant non-tumor lung tissue. These TCRs come from a man aged 55 to 70 with non-small cell lung cancer.

Notes on this clonotype: The junction departs from the called germline gene at one end, perhaps through a read error. V usage is TRBV6-6 and J usage is TRBJ1-2; no reliable D call. The germline V gene has CDR1 MNHNY and CDR2 SVGAGI (reference sequence). This CDR3 is built from 12 residues. As DNA, the CDR3 is TGTGCCAGCAGCCCAACAGTGGATGGATACACCTTC. Protein product: CASSPTVDGYTF.

This clonotype was observed many times. This sequence joins TRBV23-1 and TRBJ2-7, with 8 bases fitting TRBD1. TRBV23-1 is identified as an open reading frame with a role that is uncertain. CDR3 length: 13 residues. The V segment lost 0 bases and the J segment 7 bases; nucleotides outside the gene matches: 2. In nucleotides, the CDR3 is TGCGCCAGCAGTCAATCGACAGGGGAAGAGCAGTACTTC. It encodes CASSQSTGEEQYF.